This T cell receptor beta chain appears in the sequencing data of a study of CD8+ T cells in alopecia areata. For the study at large: In an open-label trial, patients got 5 to 10 mg tofacitinib twice daily.

Sequencing templates came from extracted RNA that was reverse transcribed into cDNA. The protocol was immunoSEQ multiplex PCR, while the TCRdb copy is restricted to in-frame clones and leaves out a portion. The sample lists around 250,000 clones; around two thirds were seen once. Alopecia areata patients provided lesional scalp punch biopsies and peripheral blood. PBMCs served as the source from which CD4+ and CD8+ T cells were sorted. Sample: CD4+ T cells sorted from blood, taken at week 0. This TCR derives from a human donor with alopecia areata.

CDR3: CASSPRTNTDTQYF. CDR3 sequence (DNA): TGCGCCAGCAGTCCTCGGACTAACACAGATACGCAGTATTTT. The rearrangement links TRBV10-1 to TRBJ2-3, with D possibly matching TRBD2 (6 bases). Germline CDR1 WNHNN, CDR2 SYGVQD (reference sequence). CDR3 length equals 14 residues. Trimming took 5 bases from V and 2 from J, leaving 11 bases between them.